This TCR beta chain comes out of a study of cytomegalovirus exposure and HLA in healthy donors. Whole-study results and caveats: Rare sequences made up most TCRs, while some public TCRs were found in many donors. CMV serostatus was the only immune exposure information that was available.

Points on this clone: Its antigen is currently unknown.

The study ran its PCR with 60 Vbeta and 13 Jbeta primers. This table comes from immunoSEQ multiplex PCR, and its TCRdb copy is limited to in-frame clones, with some not included. The profile shows 200,000 to 250,000 clones, under 90% of them singletons. V was pared by 4 bases and J by 6 bases, with 7 bases of the junction left unmatched. Germline-derived CDR1 and CDR2 are MNHEY and SVGAGI. The CDR3 runs 16 residues. The sample consisted of PBMCs. The origin of this receptor is a human donor in good health. The chain has TRBV6-5 and TRBJ2-1; 12 nucleotides match TRBD2. The CDR3 reads CASSSTSGSRANEQFF. CDR3 sequence (DNA): TGTGCCAGCAGTTCGACTAGCGGGAGCCGCGCCAATGAGCAGTTCTTC.